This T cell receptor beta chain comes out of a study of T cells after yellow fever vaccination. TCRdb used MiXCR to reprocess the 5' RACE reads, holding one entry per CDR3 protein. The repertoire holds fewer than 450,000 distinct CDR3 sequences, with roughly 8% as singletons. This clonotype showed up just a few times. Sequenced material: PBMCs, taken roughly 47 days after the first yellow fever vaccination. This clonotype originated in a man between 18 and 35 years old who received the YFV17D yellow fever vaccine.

CDR3 sequence (DNA): TGTGCCAGCAGTGTGGTGGGGGGAGGCGCAGATACGCAGTATTTT. This sequence encodes CASSVVGGGADTQYF. V usage is TRBV2 and J usage is TRBJ2-3; possibly TRBD2 for D (6 bases). In germline, CDR1 is SNHLY, CDR2 FYNNEI. This CDR3 contains 15 residues. V shed 4 bases and J shed 4 bases, with 15 bases lying between them.